Listed below are T cell receptor beta chains from one sample, sequenced in a study of blood T cell repertoires in COVID-19. Data came from immunoSEQ multiplex PCR; TCRdb stores just in-frame clones and leaves some out. This sample has 85,000 to 95,000 clones, with about nine tenths found just once. The sequenced sample was peripheral blood. These receptors originate from a man in his sixties with acute or convalescent COVID-19. CDR3s include the opening cysteine and the closing phenylalanine or tryptophan. The order of the fields is clone size, V gene, J gene, D gene, CDR3 DNA, CDR3 protein. The D gene is left open where the match is weak. Clone size, where shown, is once, few, many, or a class for clones that have expanded.

size: NA; V: TRBV27; J: TRBJ1-3; D: TRBD1; DNA: TGTGCCAGCAGCCAACAGGGGGTAGGAAACACCATATATTTT; CDR3: CASSQQGVGNTIYF
size: NA; V: TRBV15; J: TRBJ2-2; D: NA; DNA: TGTGCCACCAGCAGAGTTTCGTCCGGGGAGCTGTTTTTT; CDR3: CATSRVSSGELFF
size: NA; V: TRBV6-5; J: TRBJ2-7; D: TRBD2; DNA: TGTGCCAGCAGTTATGGGAAAACTAGCGGGCGTTACGAGCAGTACTTC; CDR3: CASSYGKTSGRYEQYF
size: NA; V: TRBV7-9; J: TRBJ2-1; D: TRBD2; DNA: TGTGCCAGCAGCCATCTAGCGGGGTTTACTAGCTCCTACAATGAGCAGTTCTTC; CDR3: CASSHLAGFTSSYNEQFF
size: few; V: TRBV19; J: TRBJ1-5; D: TRBD1; DNA: TGTGCCAGTAGTGTCCACAGGGGATCCAATCAGCCCCAGCATTTT; CDR3: CASSVHRGSNQPQHF
size: NA; V: TRBV6-6; J: TRBJ1-5; D: NA; DNA: TGTGCCAGCACCCTGGACAGAAGCAATCAGCCCCAGCATTTT; CDR3: CASTLDRSNQPQHF
size: NA; V: TRBV20-1; J: TRBJ1-1; D: NA; DNA: TGCAGTGCTAGAGGGGGGGAGGCTTTCTTT; CDR3: CSARGGEAFF
size: NA; V: TRBV19; J: TRBJ1-2; D: NA; DNA: TGTGCCAGTAGTATCCCGGGACCCGGGGGCTATGGCTACACCTTC; CDR3: CASSIPGPGGYGYTF
size: NA; V: TRBV5-1; J: TRBJ2-5; D: TRBD2; DNA: TGCGCCAGCAGCTTGACTAGCGGCCTCCAAGAGACCCAGTACTTC; CDR3: CASSLTSGLQETQYF
size: NA; V: TRBV30; J: TRBJ1-2; D: TRBD1; DNA: TGTGCCTGGAGTAGGGACAGGGGGCTTGGCTACACCTTC; CDR3: CAWSRDRGLGYTF
size: NA; V: TRBV5-5; J: TRBJ2-7; D: TRBD2; DNA: TGTGCCAGCAGTACCCGGGGTAGCGGGGTTTCCTACGAGCAGTACTTC; CDR3: CASSTRGSGVSYEQYF
size: NA; V: TRBV6-1; J: TRBJ1-4; D: TRBD1; DNA: TGTGCCAGCAGTGAAGTGCGTGGCAGGGGGCGCGAAAAACTGTTTTTT; CDR3: CASSEVRGRGREKLFF
size: NA; V: TRBV5-4; J: TRBJ1-1; D: NA; DNA: TGTGCCAGCAGCTTGGCCTTGGGGGCCACTGAAGCTTTCTTT; CDR3: CASSLALGATEAFF
size: once; V: TRBV6-5; J: TRBJ2-3; D: NA; DNA: TGTGCCAGCAGTACAGACTACCACCGCCCCGATACGCAGTATTTT; CDR3: CASSTDYHRPDTQYF
size: NA; V: TRBV6-5; J: TRBJ2-2; D: TRBD1; DNA: TGTGCCAGCAGTTACGACCTGGGGACAGGGAAAGGGGAGCTGTTTTTT; CDR3: CASSYDLGTGKGELFF
size: NA; V: TRBV5-1; J: TRBJ2-2; D: NA; DNA: TGCGCCAGCAGCTACTCAGGGGGGATCGTTAGCGGGGAGCTGTTTTTT; CDR3: CASSYSGGIVSGELFF
size: NA; V: TRBV6-1; J: TRBJ1-6; D: NA; DNA: TGTGCCAGCAGTGTTAGAGGTGGGCAGGGCAATTCACCCCTCCACTTT; CDR3: CASSVRGGQGNSPLHF
size: NA; V: TRBV7-2; J: TRBJ1-1; D: TRBD1; DNA: TGTGCCAGCAGCCCAAGGACAGGTCGCACTGAAGCTTTCTTT; CDR3: CASSPRTGRTEAFF
size: NA; V: TRBV11-2; J: TRBJ1-6; D: TRBD1; DNA: TGTGCCAGCAGCCCGACAGGGGACAATAATTCACCCCTCCACTTT; CDR3: CASSPTGDNNSPLHF
size: NA; V: TRBV5-1; J: TRBJ1-1; D: NA; DNA: TGCGCCAGCAGCCCGGGACTGCTCACTATGAACACTGAAGCTTTCTTT; CDR3: CASSPGLLTMNTEAFF
size: NA; V: TRBV5-1; J: TRBJ2-2; D: TRBD1; DNA: TGCGCCAGCAGCTTGACCGGACAGGGAAGGGCCGGGGAGCTGTTTTTT; CDR3: CASSLTGQGRAGELFF
size: NA; V: TRBV6-1; J: TRBJ2-7; D: TRBD1; DNA: TGTGCCAGCAGTGAACTGACAGGGCGCTACGAGCAGTACTTC; CDR3: CASSELTGRYEQYF
size: NA; V: TRBV5-1; J: TRBJ1-1; D: TRBD1; DNA: TGCGCCAGCAGCGTATACCCCGGGACAGGGAGAAACACTGAAGCTTTCTTT; CDR3: CASSVYPGTGRNTEAFF
size: NA; V: TRBV5-1; J: TRBJ2-2; D: TRBD2; DNA: TGCGCCAGCAGAGGACCCCAGCGGGAGATCGGGGAGCTGTTTTTT; CDR3: CASRGPQREIGELFF
size: NA; V: TRBV9; J: TRBJ1-4; D: TRBD1; DNA: TGTGCCAGCAGCGGATCCGGGACAGGCAATGAAAAACTGTTTTTT; CDR3: CASSGSGTGNEKLFF
size: NA; V: TRBV10-2; J: TRBJ1-2; D: TRBD1; DNA: TGCGCCAGCAGTGGGACAGGGGGCATTGGCTACACCTTC; CDR3: CASSGTGGIGYTF
size: NA; V: TRBV24-1; J: TRBJ2-2; D: NA; DNA: TGTGCCACCAGTGCCCCGTTTGCGGACGGGGAGCTGTTTTTT; CDR3: CATSAPFADGELFF
size: NA; V: TRBV27; J: TRBJ1-5; D: TRBD1; DNA: TGTGCCAGCAGACCGGGACAGGGAAGCAATCAGCCCCAGCATTTT; CDR3: CASRPGQGSNQPQHF
size: NA; V: TRBV7-9; J: TRBJ2-7; D: NA; DNA: TGTGCCAGCAGCTTAGGCCAGTACGGGGAGCAGTACTTC; CDR3: CASSLGQYGEQYF
size: once; V: TRBV6-4; J: TRBJ1-6; D: TRBD1; DNA: TGTGCCAGCAGTGACCGACAGGGTGGTTCACCCCTCCACTTT; CDR3: CASSDRQGGSPLHF